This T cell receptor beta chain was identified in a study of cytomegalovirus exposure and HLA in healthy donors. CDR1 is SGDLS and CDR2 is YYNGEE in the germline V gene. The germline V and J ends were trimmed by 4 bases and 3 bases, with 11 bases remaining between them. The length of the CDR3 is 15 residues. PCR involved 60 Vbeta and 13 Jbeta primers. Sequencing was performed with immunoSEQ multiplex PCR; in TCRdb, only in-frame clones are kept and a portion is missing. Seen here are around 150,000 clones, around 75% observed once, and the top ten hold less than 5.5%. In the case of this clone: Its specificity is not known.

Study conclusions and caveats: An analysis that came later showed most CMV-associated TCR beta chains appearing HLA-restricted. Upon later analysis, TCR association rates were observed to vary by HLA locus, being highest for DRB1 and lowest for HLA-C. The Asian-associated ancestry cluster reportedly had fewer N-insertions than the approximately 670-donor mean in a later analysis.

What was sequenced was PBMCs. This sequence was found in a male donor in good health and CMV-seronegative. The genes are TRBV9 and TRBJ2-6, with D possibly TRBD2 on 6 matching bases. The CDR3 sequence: CASSSWGVGANVLTF. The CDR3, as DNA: TGTGCCAGCAGCTCTTGGGGGGTTGGGGCCAACGTCCTGACTTTC.